These 29 T cell receptor beta chains were all obtained from the same sample, sequenced in a study of identical twins. MiXCR, applied by TCRdb to the 5' RACE reads, yields one record per CDR3 protein. The table shows a few hundred thousand distinct CDR3 sequences, with 9.5% occurring only once. The same sample was also used in a study of yellow fever vaccine responses in identical twins.

The sample comprised CD8+ T cells sorted from blood. The receptors shown here come from a woman in her late teens or twenties in good health.

The chain couples TRBV7-9 to TRBJ2-7, with D perhaps TRBD1 (5 bases). The germline CDR1 and CDR2 sequences are SEHNR and FQNEAQ (reference sequence). The CDR3 runs to 14 residues. V lost 8 bases to trimming and J lost 4 bases, with 18 bases between them. CDR3 region: CASSVTERSYEQYF. As DNA, the CDR3 is TGTGCCAGCTCGGTGACAGAGCGATCTTACGAGCAGTACTTC.

V and J are TRBV6-1 and TRBJ1-5, with D possibly TRBD1 on 5 matching bases. CDR1 and CDR2 from the germline V gene are MNHNS and SASEGT. V lost 5 bases and J 4 bases, leaving 12 bases between the germline ends. The CDR3 runs 14 residues. CDR3 bases: TGTGCCAGCAGTAGAAGGGGACCTAATCAGCCCCAGCATTTT. This encodes CASSRRGPNQPQHF.

This clonotype was found many times. The chain uses TRBV29-1 and TRBJ2-1; TRBD2 is a possible D gene (6 bases). The CDR3 has 14 amino acids. The V end was cut by 3 bases, the J end by 3 bases, with 12 bases between. CDR1 is SQVTM and CDR2 is ANQGSEA in the germline V gene. The CDR3 coding sequence is TGCAGCGTTGATGGCGGGATCGGCTACAATGAGCAGTTCTTC. It is translated as CSVDGGIGYNEQFF.

V and J are TRBV5-1 and TRBJ1-1; D might be TRBD1 (5 bases). CDR1 is SGHRS, CDR2 YFSETQ, per germline. CDR3 size: 15 residues. Trimming stripped 4 bases from V and 2 bases from J, with 15 bases between. This CDR3 is CASSPFQGGNTEAFF. CDR3 bases: TGCGCCAGCAGCCCCTTCCAGGGAGGTAACACTGAAGCTTTCTTT.

This clonotype was observed a few times. The chain recombines TRBV7-2 with TRBJ2-6; D remains ambiguous. The germline CDR1 and CDR2 sequences are SGHTA and FQGNSA. The V end was cut by 1 base, the J end by 3 bases, with 7 bases between. The CDR3 spans 15 residues. The CDR3 protein is CASSLGLIGANVLTF. CDR3 nucleotide sequence: TGTGCCAGCAGCTTAGGGCTGATTGGGGCCAACGTCCTGACTTTC.

The sample holds many counts of this clonotype. The chain has TRBV2 and TRBJ2-5; no clear D. The ends were cut back, 8 bases at V and 1 base at J, with 11 bases in the middle. Per the germline V gene, CDR1 is SNHLY and CDR2 is FYNNEI. This CDR3 region has 13 residues. The CDR3 DNA reads as TGTGCCAGCGTCTGGCCTAGCCAAGAGACCCAGTACTTC. Encoded protein: CASVWPSQETQYF.

This clonotype was seen ten or more times. This rearrangement joins TRBV29-1 to TRBJ2-2, with 8 bases matching TRBD1. The CDR3 totals 18 residues. The germline V gene has CDR1 SQVTM and CDR2 ANQGSEA. V gave up 6 bases and J gave up 5 bases; unmatched junction bases: 20. The CDR3 bases are TGCAGCGTCACAACGGTGGTGCAGGGGGCTTATGTTACCGGGGAGCTGTTTTTT. It is translated as CSVTTVVQGAYVTGELFF.

The chain has TRBV4-3 and TRBJ2-7; 10 bases line up with TRBD1. The CDR3 is 15 amino acids. In germline, CDR1 is LGHNA, CDR2 YSLEER. J was trimmed by 2 bases and V by 3 bases; bases with no gene match: 4. CDR3 residues: CASSQGTGDPYEQYF. CDR3 nucleotides: TGCGCCAGCAGCCAGGGGACAGGGGACCCCTACGAGCAGTACTTC.

Ten or more counts support this clonotype. The chain joins TRBV2 to TRBJ1-5; D is undetermined. V gave up 3 bases and J gave up 6 bases, with 9 bases separating them. The germline gives CDR1 SNHLY, CDR2 FYNNEI. CDR3 length: 13 residues. The CDR3 spells CASSELGSQPQHF. CDR3 sequence (DNA): TGTGCCAGCAGTGAGTTAGGCAGTCAGCCCCAGCATTTT.

This clonotype was detected ten times or more. The genes are TRBV6-4 and TRBJ2-1; D remains unclear. CDR1 MRHNA and CDR2 SNTAGT come from the germline V gene. V gave up 3 bases and J gave up 1 base, with 4 bases separating them. The CDR3 sequence is 13 residues long. DNA for the CDR3: TGTGCCAGCAGTGAGAGTTCCTACAATGAGCAGTTCTTC. Amino acid sequence: CASSESSYNEQFF.

The chain uses TRBV7-8 and TRBJ1-4; the match to TRBD1 covers 7 bases. CDR3 length: 15 amino acids. Germline V gene sequence: CDR1 SGHVS, CDR2 FQNEAQ. V trimming: 2 bases; J trimming: 8 bases; junction bases outside the gene matches: 8. CDR3 DNA: TGTGCCAGCAGCTTATTCGCAGGGGGTCGAGAAAAACTGTTTTTT. This translates into CASSLFAGGREKLFF. Full variable domain (outside the CDR3, taken from reference TRBV7-8 and TRBJ1-4): GAGVSQSPRYKVAKRGQDVALRCDPISGHVSLFWYQQALGQGPEFLTYFQNEAQLDKSGLPSDRFFAERPEGSVSTLKIQRTQQEDSAVYLCASSLFAGGREKLFFGSGTQLSVL.

This clonotype has ten or more counts. J is TRBJ2-7 and V is TRBV20-1; D not certain. The length of the CDR3 is 12 residues. The V end lost 5 bases, the J end lost 3 bases, and 11 bases lay between the germline ends. The germline V gene has CDR1 DFQATT and CDR2 SNEGSKA (reference sequence). CDR3 bases: TGCAGTGCTTCGAGAGGCGACTACGAGCAGTACTTC. It specifies CSASRGDYEQYF.

This clonotype came up many times. V gene TRBV6-4 combines with J gene TRBJ2-1, with a weak D call TRBD2 (5 bases). Germline assignment: CDR1 MRHNA and CDR2 SNTAGT. This CDR3 has 15 residues. Trimming took 7 bases from V and 6 from J, leaving 19 bases between them. CDR3 coding DNA: TGTGCCAGCACCCTAACCAGCGGCCCCTCCAATGAGCAGTTCTTC. Protein product: CASTLTSGPSNEQFF.

A remark on this clonotype: The junction shows a germline mismatch at one end, possibly a read error. The chain is built from TRBV7-7 and TRBJ2-2; D is ambiguous. Germline V CDR1 and CDR2: SSHAT, FNYEAQ (reference sequence). The CDR3 spans 15 residues. The CDR3 bases are TGTGCTAGCAGCTTAGGGCATTTTAACACCGGGGAGCTGTTTTTT. Protein product: CASSLGHFNTGELFF.

The sample holds a few counts of this clonotype. In DNA form, the CDR3 reads TGTGCCAGCAGCCACCGACTAGCGGGAGACCCCGAGCAGTACTTC. This sequence encodes CASSHRLAGDPEQYF. The chain combines TRBV4-2 with TRBJ2-7, with TRBD2 matching over 12 bases. CDR3 size: 15 residues. Germline loops: CDR1 LGHNA, CDR2 YNFKEQ. Trimming cost V 3 bases and J 6 bases; bases outside gene matches: 6.

This clonotype appeared many times. CDR3 DNA sequence: TGTGCCAGCAGCCAAGATCCGGCGACTAGCGGGACCCTCTACAATGAGCAGTTCTTC. Protein sequence: CASSQDPATSGTLYNEQFF. The genes are TRBV3-1 and TRBJ2-1, with 11 positions matching TRBD2. Germline V gives CDR1 LGHDT, CDR2 YNNKEL (reference sequence). The CDR3 runs to 19 residues. The J segment lost 3 bases and the V segment lost 0 bases, leaving 10 bases of the junction unmatched.

This clonotype was detected a few times. The CDR3 loop is CASSLGMGEKENEQFF. The CDR3 DNA sequence: TGTGCCAGCAGCTTAGGCATGGGGGAGAAGGAAAATGAGCAGTTCTTC. V and J are TRBV7-8 and TRBJ2-1, with D perhaps matching TRBD1 or TRBD2 (5 bases each). The CDR3 has 16 residues. The ends were cut back, 1 base at V and 7 bases at J, with 17 bases in the middle. The germline V gene has CDR1 SGHVS and CDR2 FQNEAQ.

This clonotype has more than one count but fewer than ten. The chain links TRBV7-3 to TRBJ1-6, with unresolved D. From germline, CDR1 is SGHTA and CDR2 FQGTGA. The V gene lost 5 bases and the J gene lost 7 bases, with 12 bases spanning the gap. This CDR3 contains 14 residues. DNA of the CDR3: TGTGCCAGCAGCACGGGAACCAGCAATTCACCCCTCCACTTT. Amino acids: CASSTGTSNSPLHF.

This clonotype was found a few times. This chain uses TRBV20-1 with TRBJ2-5; possible D gene TRBD2, 7 bases. V shed 3 bases and J shed 5 bases, with 19 bases lying between them. The germline gives CDR1 DFQATT, CDR2 SNEGSKA (reference sequence). There are 15 residues in the CDR3. The CDR3 reads CSARGSTGGLETQYF. The CDR3 nucleotides are TGCAGTGCTAGGGGGTCAACGGGGGGCCTGGAGACCCAGTACTTC.

At least ten counts were recorded for this clonotype. This sequence joins TRBV4-3 and TRBJ2-1; TRBD1 aligns across 7 bases. CDR3 size: 17 residues. The V gene's germline CDR1 is LGHNA and CDR2 YSLEER. With 0 bases clipped from V and 4 bases from J, the junction kept 9 bases outside the gene matches. The CDR3 sequence is CASSQEKTGIRYNEQFF. The CDR3 region has the DNA TGCGCCAGCAGCCAAGAGAAGACAGGGATCCGGTACAATGAGCAGTTCTTC.

In its sample, this clonotype was seen a few times. The rearrangement uses TRBV28 and TRBJ2-4, with D perhaps TRBD2 (5 bases). Germline V lookup: CDR1 MDHEN, CDR2 SYDVKM. V lost 0 bases to trimming and J lost 0 bases, with 15 bases between them. The CDR3 has 18 residues. The CDR3 DNA sequence: TGTGCCAGCAGTTTATGGTCTGGGTTCGCGGGAGCCAAAAACATTCAGTACTTC. This encodes CASSLWSGFAGAKNIQYF.

Ten or more counts support this clonotype. The gene calls are TRBV4-2 and TRBJ2-7, with TRBD2 matching 13 bases. Trimming took 0 bases from V and 1 from J; bases not matched to a gene: 3. The CDR3 sequence is 17 residues long. CDR1 is LGHNA and CDR2 is YNFKEQ in the germline V gene. CDR3 sequence: CASSQESTSGRSYEQYF. In nucleotides, the CDR3 is TGTGCCAGCAGCCAAGAATCGACTAGCGGGAGGTCCTACGAGCAGTACTTC.

CDR3 region: CAWSAQGYEQYF. The CDR3 DNA reads as TGTGCCTGGAGCGCTCAGGGGTACGAGCAGTACTTC. The chain is built from TRBV30 and TRBJ2-7; D may be TRBD1 (6 bases). The germline gives CDR1 GTSNPN, CDR2 SVGIG (reference sequence). V gave up 3 bases and J gave up 4 bases, with 10 bases separating them. The CDR3 has 12 residues.

Only a few counts were recorded for this clonotype. The chain has TRBV4-1 and TRBJ2-3; no clear D. CDR1 and CDR2 from the germline V gene are MGHRA and YSYEKL. CDR3 length: 12 residues. V dropped 0 bases and J dropped 4 bases, with 2 bases sitting between them. The CDR3: CASSQEPDTQYF. The CDR3 DNA reads as TGCGCCAGCAGCCAAGAGCCAGATACGCAGTATTTT.

This clonotype has only a few counts. The V call is TRBV4-1, the J call TRBJ2-1; 8 bases match TRBD2. With V trimmed by 3 bases and J by 7 bases, 11 bases remained unmatched. Per germline, CDR1 MGHRA and CDR2 YSYEKL. This CDR3 spans 16 amino acids. CDR3 protein: CASSQEAGVTRNEQFF. As DNA, the CDR3 is TGCGCCAGCAGCCAGGAAGCGGGAGTTACTCGGAATGAGCAGTTCTTC.

This clonotype was counted ten times or more. The V call is TRBV4-3, the J call TRBJ2-7, with TRBD2 identical over 7 bases. This CDR3 is built from 17 residues. Germline V CDR1 and CDR2: LGHNA, YSLEER. V shed 0 bases, J shed 2 bases, and the junction held 10 bases outside the gene matches. CDR3: CASSQEGFGLDTYEQYF. The CDR3 nucleotides are TGCGCCAGCAGCCAAGAAGGATTCGGACTAGATACCTACGAGCAGTACTTC.

This clonotype was seen only a few times. The rearrangement joins TRBV2 to TRBJ2-2; 7 nucleotides match TRBD1. CDR3 length equals 15 residues. V was pared by 5 bases and J by 2 bases, with 5 bases of the junction left unmatched. CDR1 is SNHLY, CDR2 FYNNEI, per germline. CDR3 protein: CASSPTGVNTGELFF. Written as DNA, the CDR3 is TGTGCCAGCAGTCCAACAGGGGTTAACACCGGGGAGCTGTTTTTT.

This clonotype has just a few counts. The chain has TRBV5-6 and TRBJ1-2, with D possibly TRBD1 on 5 matching bases. Germline V gene data show CDR1 as SGHDT and CDR2 as YYEEEE. V gave up 4 bases and J gave up 8 bases, with 15 bases separating them. CDR3 size: 13 residues. DNA for the CDR3: TGTGCCAGCAGCATCCCCCAGGGTTTCGGCTACACCTTC. Translating gives CASSIPQGFGYTF.

This clonotype was seen many times. This chain links TRBV4-2 with TRBJ2-1; D might be TRBD2 (6 bases). This CDR3 region has 15 residues. Deletions cut 8 bases from V and 0 bases from J, with 14 bases between. CDR1 and CDR2 (germline): LGHNA, YNFKEQ. DNA of the CDR3: TGTGCCAGCTCGGCCGGGACTGGCTCCTACAATGAGCAGTTCTTC. This translates into CASSAGTGSYNEQFF.